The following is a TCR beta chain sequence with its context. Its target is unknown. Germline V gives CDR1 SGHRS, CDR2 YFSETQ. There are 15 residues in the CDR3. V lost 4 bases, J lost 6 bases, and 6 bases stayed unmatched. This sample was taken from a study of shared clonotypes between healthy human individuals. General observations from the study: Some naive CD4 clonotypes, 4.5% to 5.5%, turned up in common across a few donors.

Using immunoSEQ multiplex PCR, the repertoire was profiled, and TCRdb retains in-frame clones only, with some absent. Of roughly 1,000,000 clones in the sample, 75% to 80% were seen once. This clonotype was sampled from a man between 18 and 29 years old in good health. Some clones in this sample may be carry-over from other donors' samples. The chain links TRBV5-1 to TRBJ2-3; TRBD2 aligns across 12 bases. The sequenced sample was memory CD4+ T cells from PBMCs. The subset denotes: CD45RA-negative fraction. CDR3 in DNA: TGCGCCAGCAGCACCTTACTAGCGGGAGGCGATACGCAGTATTTT. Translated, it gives CASSTLLAGGDTQYF.